The subject of this entry is one T cell receptor (beta chain). Its antigen is unknown. These data come from a study of T cell responses to AZD1222 COVID-19 vaccine. For the study at large: Second doses that came at about 4 or about 12 weeks were put together. General study findings and limits: No day 14 peak samples; only post-peak repertoires were characterized. The donors showed a predominance of white British ancestry and of females, with possible underestimation of clonal diversity.

Assay used: immunoSEQ multiplex PCR; TCRdb lists only in-frame clones, some missing. Of 150,000 or so clones in the sample, 90% were seen once. The V gene lost 4 bases and the J gene lost 5 bases, with 16 bases spanning the gap. The CDR3 has 16 amino acids. Germline V gene lookup returns CDR1 SGHRS and CDR2 YFSETQ. This receptor was identified in an adult in good health. The rearrangement joins TRBV5-1 to TRBJ1-6; D unresolved. This material consisted of peripheral blood, taken on day 0 of AZD1222 vaccination. The CDR3 DNA is TGCGCCAGCAGCGCCACATCGGGAAATAATAATTCACCCCTCCACTTT. Protein: CASSATSGNNNSPLHF.